Following are 19 T cell receptor beta chains from one sample sequenced in a study of CD8 T cells in Susac syndrome. Random hexamers were used to reverse transcribe an amount of about 0.45 to 1 ug RNA. TCRdb reanalysed the immunoSEQ multiplex PCR reads using MiXCR and keeps one entry per CDR3 protein. The sample shows approximately 80,000 distinct CDR3 sequences, roughly nine tenths of them seen only once. The sequencing input was CD8+ T cells from PBMCs. The receptors here all came from a human donor with multiple sclerosis.

V is TRBV28 and J is TRBJ2-5; D is perhaps TRBD1 (6 bases). The ends were cut back, 6 bases at V and 5 bases at J, with 19 bases in the middle. This CDR3 spans 15 amino acids. The germline V gene encodes CDR1 MDHEN and CDR2 SYDVKM. The CDR3, as DNA: TGTGCCAGCAGCCGCCTCCTCAGGGGTGACGAGACCCAGTACTTC. This sequence encodes CASSRLLRGDETQYF.

The V and J genes are TRBV5-5 and TRBJ2-7; tentatively, D is TRBD2 (6 bases). CDR1 is SGHKS, CDR2 YYEKEE, per germline (reference sequence). The V gene lost 3 bases and the J gene lost 5 bases, with 18 bases spanning the gap. The CDR3 loop spans 15 amino acids. The CDR3 loop reads CASSSSNWRGHEQYF. The CDR3, as DNA: TGTGCCAGCAGCTCATCAAACTGGAGGGGTCACGAGCAGTACTTC.

This clonotype was seen just once. Here the CDR3 reads CASSMGLAGVIEQYF. The CDR3 DNA sequence: TGTGCCAGTAGTATGGGCCTAGCGGGAGTCATCGAGCAGTACTTC. This chain uses TRBV19 with TRBJ2-7; 10 bases align to TRBD2. The germline V gene has CDR1 LNHDA and CDR2 SQIVND (reference sequence). V lost 3 bases, J lost 6 bases, and 8 bases stayed unmatched. The CDR3 extends over 15 amino acids.

J is TRBJ2-5 and V is TRBV25-1; D not resolved. The V end lost 4 bases, the J end lost 0 bases, and 6 bases lay between the germline ends. Germline CDR1 MGHDK, CDR2 SYGVNS. The CDR3 runs 13 residues. The CDR3 here is CASSGGYQETQYF. The CDR3 nucleotides read TGTGCCAGCAGTGGTGGCTACCAAGAGACCCAGTACTTC.

This rearrangement joins TRBV19 to TRBJ1-5, with D perhaps matching TRBD1 (5 bases). CDR1 is LNHDA, CDR2 SQIVND, per germline (reference sequence). The CDR3 loop spans 15 amino acids. Trimming pared 5 bases from V and 3 bases from J, leaving 14 bases between. CDR3 bases: TGTGCCAGTAGTTTGGGAGGGGCGGTCAATCAGCCCCAGCATTTT. The encoded protein is CASSLGGAVNQPQHF.

The chain is built from TRBV12-3 or TRBV12-4 and TRBJ2-1; the match to TRBD2 covers 14 bases. The CDR3 extends over 15 amino acids. V trimming: 5 bases; J trimming: 10 bases; junction bases outside the gene matches: 7. In DNA, the CDR3 is TGTGCCAGCAGTCCCGGGACTAGCGGGAGTGGGGAGCAGTTCTTC. It yields the protein CASSPGTSGSGEQFF.

This clonotype was observed once. V is TRBV5-8 and J is TRBJ2-3, with D maybe TRBD1 (6 bases). The CDR3 has 15 amino acids. Per germline, CDR1 SGHTS and CDR2 YDEGEE. Between the trimmed V and J ends, which lost 1 base and 4 bases, there was a span of 13 bases. The DNA of the CDR3 is TGTGCCAGCAGCTTGAGTGGGGGCTCGGCAGATACGCAGTATTTT. Protein sequence: CASSLSGGSADTQYF.

This chain's CDR3 is CSARGITPYEQYF. DNA of the CDR3: TGCAGTGCTAGAGGTATCACGCCCTACGAGCAGTACTTC. The chain joins TRBV20-1 to TRBJ2-7; the D is unclear. The V end was cut by 1 base, the J end by 2 bases, with 9 bases between. This CDR3 is built from 13 residues. CDR1 DFQATT and CDR2 SNEGSKA come from the germline V gene (reference sequence).

This clonotype has only one observation. The chain links TRBV12-3 or TRBV12-4 to TRBJ1-5; D is unclear. The CDR3 contains 12 residues. V lost 6 bases, J lost 8 bases, and 11 bases lay in between. CDR3 DNA: TGTGCCAGCAGCTGGGCGATTGAGCCCCAGCATTTT. Translated: CASSWAIEPQHF.

This chain joins TRBV4-1 and TRBJ1-4; D may be TRBD1 (6 bases). Germline lookup yields CDR1 MGHRA and CDR2 YSYEKL. V shed 4 bases and J shed 7 bases, with 19 bases lying between them. The CDR3 extends over 16 amino acids. CDR3 DNA sequence: TGCGCCAGCAGCCTCCAATACAGGGCCGTGGGTGAAAAACTGTTTTTT. It codes for CASSLQYRAVGEKLFF.

The rearrangement uses TRBV7-3 and TRBJ1-6; D gene ambiguous. The ends were cut back, 1 base at V and 9 bases at J, with 10 bases in the middle. The CDR3 has 14 amino acids. Germline CDR1 SGHTA, CDR2 FQGTGA. CDR3 sequence (DNA): TGTGCCAGCAGCTTAAGTGGGTTGGGTTCACCCCTCCACTTT. It yields the protein CASSLSGLGSPLHF. Full variable domain (rest looked up from reference TRBV7-3 and TRBJ1-6): GAGVSQTPSNKVTEKGKYVELRCDPISGHTALYWYRQSLGQGPEFLIYFQGTGAADDSGLPNDRFFAVRPEGSVSTLKIQRTERGDSAVYLCASSLSGLGSPLHFGNGTRLTVT.

The rearrangement joins TRBV29-1 to TRBJ2-7; D not certain. This CDR3 has 14 amino acids. The ends were cut back, 0 bases at V and 3 bases at J, with 12 bases in the middle. The V gene's germline CDR1 is SQVTM and CDR2 ANQGSEA. The CDR3 loop reads CSVEDSGRHYEQYF. CDR3 nucleotide sequence: TGCAGCGTTGAAGATAGTGGCAGACACTACGAGCAGTACTTC.

This clonotype was recorded only once. The chain uses TRBV15 and TRBJ2-1, with D perhaps TRBD1 (6 bases). Trimming shortened V by 4 bases and J by 7 bases, and 14 bases separated the two germline ends. CDR3 length: 14 amino acids. Germline assignment: CDR1 LNHNV and CDR2 YYDKDF (reference sequence). CDR3 in DNA: TGTGCCACCAGCACTCGACCCACAGGGAATGAGCAGTTCTTC. Encoded protein: CATSTRPTGNEQFF.

The J gene is TRBJ2-1, the V gene TRBV4-2, with 12 bases lining up with TRBD2. CDR1 and CDR2 from the germline V gene are LGHNA and YNFKEQ. The J segment lost 6 bases and the V segment lost 3 bases, leaving 6 bases of the junction unmatched. This CDR3 is 16 amino acids long. In DNA form, the CDR3 reads TGTGCCAGCAGCCACCCAACTAGCGGGGGGCGCAATGAGCAGTTCTTC. It encodes CASSHPTSGGRNEQFF.

The CDR3 nucleotides read TGTGCCAGCAGCTTGGGGCAGGGCGGGTCCTACGAGCAGTACTTC. This sequence encodes CASSLGQGGSYEQYF. The chain employs TRBV5-4 and TRBJ2-7; D is perhaps TRBD1 or TRBD2 (5 bases each). The V gene's germline CDR1 is SGHNT and CDR2 YYREEE (reference sequence). V was pared by 0 bases and J by 1 base, with 11 bases between. The CDR3 consists of 15 residues.

The chain couples TRBV12-3 or TRBV12-4 to TRBJ2-1, with D tentatively TRBD2 (5 bases). This CDR3 is built from 18 residues. The V end lost 1 base, the J end lost 6 bases, and 22 bases lay between the germline ends. CDR3 nucleotides: TGTGCCAGCAGTTTAGAGCCTCCGTGGGAGTTCCTATCCAATGAGCAGTTCTTC. This sequence encodes CASSLEPPWEFLSNEQFF.

The chain has TRBV13 and TRBJ2-3; D is unresolved. CDR3 length: 12 amino acids. The V gene lost 5 bases and the J gene lost 2 bases, with 5 bases spanning the gap. Germline CDR1 PRHDT, CDR2 FYEKMQ (reference sequence). The CDR3 DNA reads TGTGCCAGCAGCCTTAACACAGATACGCAGTATTTT. This encodes CASSLNTDTQYF.

The genes are TRBV7-3 and TRBJ2-2; D unresolved. Germline loops: CDR1 SGHTA, CDR2 FQGTGA. The V end lost 0 bases, the J end lost 6 bases, and 11 bases lay between the germline ends. The CDR3 is made up of 15 amino acids. The CDR3 region is CASSLTLGSSGELFF. The CDR3 bases are TGTGCCAGCAGCTTAACGTTAGGTAGTTCCGGGGAGCTGTTTTTT.

The chain carries TRBV5-6 and TRBJ2-7; no clear D gene. This CDR3 has 13 residues. Trimming pared 0 bases from V and 3 bases from J, leaving 7 bases between. The germline gives CDR1 SGHDT, CDR2 YYEEEE. The CDR3, as DNA: TGTGCCAGCAGCTTGGACATGAACTACGAGCAGTACTTC. Encoded protein: CASSLDMNYEQYF.